This entry describes one TCR beta chain. The sample comes from a study of blood T cell repertoires in COVID-19. TCRdb's table, derived via immunoSEQ multiplex PCR, lists solely in-frame clones and lacks some. The sample carries 85,000 or so clones, 86% recorded once. The V gene end was trimmed by 5 bases and the J gene end by 7 bases; junction bases not matched to a gene: 10. From germline, CDR1 is SGHDT and CDR2 YYEEEE. CDR3 length: 14 amino acids. Sequencing input: peripheral blood. The genes are TRBV5-6 and TRBJ2-7; TRBD2 agrees at 9 bases. This TCR was recovered from a man between 50 and 59 years old with active or convalescent COVID-19. The CDR3 reads CASRRREGLGEQYF. The CDR3 DNA reads as TGTGCCAGCAGACGGCGGGAGGGCCTGGGGGAGCAGTACTTC.